The present entry profiles one TCR beta chain with its context. The target of this receptor is not known. Qualities for individual bases were not recorded, and no much larger clone is one base off. This sample was taken from a study of blood T cell repertoires in COVID-19 (dated by TCRdb to between 2020 and 2021). For the study in its entirety: Samples from collaborators originated in the United States, Italy and Spain and spanned both the acute and convalescent phases of COVID-19. The prospective study material was composed of cDNA or gDNA derived from T cells, B-cell-depleted T cells, or PBMCs. Deeply sampled blood TCRbeta repertoires from subjects exposed to, actively infected with, or recovered from COVID-19 were included in the dataset. The repertoires were released in a freely available public database intended as a resource for research on the immune response to SARS-CoV-2. The samples were drawn from the first 160 participants of the ongoing ImmuneRACE study and from under 1,500 subjects provided by 6 global collaborators. A de-identified subject ID, COVID-19 status, age in years and sex were almost always included in the sample metadata. Where available, HLA class I and class II types were taken from metadata supplied by the sample provider and were not determined by assay-based typing.

Another Seattle source contributed samples from volunteer blood donors who had recovered from COVID-19. Collaborating institutions collected whole blood in K2EDTA tubes following their own protocols. For TCRbeta analysis, collaborator samples were shipped as frozen whole blood, as isolated PBMCs, or as DNA extracted from either sample type. Reading from cysteine to phenylalanine, the CDR3 counts 15 amino acids. The DNA shown is the 45-base CDR3, in frame from base 1. CDR1 and CDR2, per the germline V gene, are KGHSH and LQKENI. Ends trimmed: V by 3 bases, J by 3 bases; bases unmatched to a gene: 4. The immunoSEQ Assay, a bias-controlled multiplex PCR, was used to amplify TCRbeta CDR3 regions from genomic DNA. The original pipeline was this. Nucleated cell counts per sample were estimated from amplification of reference gene primers within the assay. To quantify the absolute abundance of each unique TCRbeta CDR3 rearrangement, sequence reads were collapsed and filtered. For each sample, productive Simpson clonality was calculated by taking the square root of Simpson's diversity index across productive rearrangements. Drawn from immuneACCESS, this table holds only the in-frame rearrangements with V and J called that TCRdb kept. Clones are partly lost; checked studies trace under half to an unresolved V gene and leave the rest unexplained. That table furnishes V, J and clone size, whereas the DNA furnished D and trimming. Counted in this sample were 150,000 or so clones; approximately 85% of them appeared once. The top ten hold 1.2% of the sample.

The full study reports these points: How much clinical and demographic metadata was included differed by source and by participant, and the metadata was provided uncurated.

The clonotype comes from a man aged 55 to 70 who had recovered from COVID-19. The sample comprised peripheral blood. This sequence uses TRBV18 and TRBJ1-2, with 10 junctional bases fitting TRBD1. At the DNA level, the sequence is TGTGCCAGCTCACCCCGACAGGGGGCTGACTATGGCTACACCTTC. The encoded protein is CASSPRQGADYGYTF.